The 24 T cell receptor beta chains below come from one sample, sequenced in a study of T cell repertoires in cytomegalovirus infection (dated by TCRdb to the late 2010s). Data came from an Illumina HiSeq 1500. TCRdb reran the public reads through fastp at Q25 and MiXCR, keeping productive beta chains. When rows share a CDR3 protein, they turn into one entry using the most common DNA and genes. The sample table records approximately 170,000 distinct CDR3 sequences; 13% to 15% of these occur just once. Roughly a quarter of the sample lies in the top ten. Sequenced input: PBMCs. These TCRs come from a human donor in good health (CMV status not recorded). Some clones in this sample may be carry-over from other donors' samples.

The V gene is TRBV6-1, the J gene TRBJ1-1; a possible D gene is TRBD1 (5 bases). This CDR3 is 15 amino acids long. Germline V gene sequence: CDR1 MNHNS, CDR2 SASEGT. Trimming cost V 6 bases and J 0 bases, with 14 bases left between them. In DNA form, the CDR3 reads TGTGCCAGCAGCGCCACGACAGCAGTGAACACTGAAGCTTTCTTT. Translated: CASSATTAVNTEAFF.

This clonotype was detected a few times. V is TRBV29-1 and J is TRBJ2-7, with 7 bases fitting TRBD1. There are 15 residues in the CDR3. V trimming: 6 bases; J trimming: 0 bases; junction bases outside the gene matches: 11. Germline lookup yields CDR1 SQVTM and CDR2 ANQGSEA. The CDR3 DNA is TGCAGCGTCTCTATGACAGGGATTAGCTCCTACGAGCAGTACTTC. It codes for CSVSMTGISSYEQYF.

This chain connects TRBV6-1 to TRBJ1-6; TRBD1 might be the D (5 bases). Trimming removed 9 bases from V and 7 bases from J, with 19 bases in between. Germline CDR1 is MNHNS and CDR2 is SASEGT. The CDR3 sequence is 15 residues long. CDR3 nucleotides: TGTGCCAGTGCTCCGGGACGGCCGGCGAATTCACCCCTCCACTTT. Its translation: CASAPGRPANSPLHF.

This clonotype occurred many times. The chain carries TRBV6-2 or TRBV6-3 and TRBJ2-1; possible D gene TRBD2, 7 bases. CDR1 and CDR2 from the germline V gene are MNHEY and SVGEGT. The CDR3 totals 15 residues. Trimming shortened V by 6 bases and J by 4 bases, and 16 bases separated the two germline ends. CDR3 DNA sequence: TGTGCCAGCAGATCAAGCGGGACAACTTACAATGAGCAGTTCTTC. Translating gives CASRSSGTTYNEQFF.

At least ten counts were recorded for this clonotype. V gene TRBV25-1 combines with J gene TRBJ1-1; D perhaps matches TRBD1 (5 bases). The CDR3 sequence is 13 residues long. The V and J ends lost 4 bases and 4 bases respectively, with 10 bases between them. CDR1 is MGHDK, CDR2 SYGVNS, per germline. The CDR3 spells CASSVTATTEAFF. For the CDR3, the DNA is TGTGCCAGCAGTGTGACAGCGACCACTGAAGCTTTCTTT.

The table lists this clonotype with a count of one. A read error may be the cause here, since a much bigger clone is one base away. This rearrangement joins TRBV7-9 to TRBJ1-5, with 7 bases that match TRBD1. There are 15 residues in the CDR3. The V gene end was trimmed by 4 bases and the J gene end by 1 base; junction bases not matched to a gene: 4. Germline values: CDR1 SEHNR, CDR2 FQNEAQ (reference sequence). The CDR3 DNA reads as TGTGCCAGCAGCTCCCAGGGGGACAGCAATCAGCCCCAGCATTTT. This translates into CASSSQGDSNQPQHF. Full variable domain (missing parts from reference TRBV7-9 and TRBJ1-5): DTGVSQNPRHKITKRGQNVTFRCDPISEHNRLYWYRQTLGQGPEFLTYFQNEAQLEKSRLLSDRFSAERPKGSFSTLEIQRTEQGDSAMYLCASSSQGDSNQPQHFGDGTRLSIL.

As regards this clonotype: A much larger clone lies one base from this, so it may be a read error. This chain links TRBV7-9 with TRBJ1-2; no clear D. The CDR3 is 14 residues long. Germline values: CDR1 SEHNR, CDR2 FQNEAQ (reference sequence). Trimming stripped 4 bases from V and 10 bases from J, with 19 bases between. CDR3 nucleotide sequence: TGTGCCAGCAGCTCCTCGGGTTGGACTGGTGACTACACCTTC. Translating gives CASSSSGWTGDYTF.

The chain couples TRBV6-5 to TRBJ1-1, with D perhaps matching TRBD1 (6 bases). Looked up from germline, CDR1 is MNHEY and CDR2 is SVGAGI. CDR3 length: 16 residues. The germline V and J ends were trimmed by 5 bases and 3 bases, with 19 bases remaining between them. The CDR3 nucleotides read TGTGCCAGCAGTCCCTCCTCAGGGGCTGCGGACACTGAAGCTTTCTTT. It yields the protein CASSPSSGAADTEAFF.

There are a few counts of this clonotype. The rearrangement joins TRBV4-1 to TRBJ1-5; 7 bases agree with TRBD1. The ends lost 0 bases at V and 5 bases at J; junction bases unmatched: 4. Germline-derived CDR1 and CDR2 are MGHRA and YSYEKL. The CDR3 is 15 residues long. The DNA for the CDR3 is TGCGCCAGCAGCCAAGACCCAGGGGGGTATCAGCCCCAGCATTTT. This sequence encodes CASSQDPGGYQPQHF.

This chain uses TRBV28 with TRBJ2-1, with 11 positions matching TRBD2. Germline trimming cut 3 bases from V and 1 base from J; bases unmatched to any gene: 5. CDR1 is MDHEN and CDR2 is SYDVKM in the germline V gene. The CDR3 totals 17 residues. CDR3 DNA sequence: TGTGCCAGCAGTTTGCCCCTAGCGGGAGGATCCTACAATGAGCAGTTCTTC. This codes for CASSLPLAGGSYNEQFF.

This clonotype was observed many times. The gene calls are TRBV4-2 and TRBJ1-1, with D unresolved. CDR1 LGHNA and CDR2 YNFKEQ come from the germline V gene. Trimming removed 0 bases from V and 0 bases from J, with 8 bases in between. This CDR3 comprises 15 residues. DNA of the CDR3: TGTGCCAGCAGCCAAGAAGAAGGTTTGAACACTGAAGCTTTCTTT. Translated: CASSQEEGLNTEAFF.

This clonotype was found many times. This rearrangement joins TRBV7-3 to TRBJ2-1, with D tentatively TRBD1 or TRBD2 (5 bases each). Germline loops: CDR1 SGHTA, CDR2 FQGTGA. V was trimmed by 3 bases and J by 12 bases, leaving 12 bases between them. This CDR3 region has 12 residues. CDR3 DNA sequence: TGTGCCAGCAGCTTGGGCAGGGACGGGCAGTTCTTC. The encoded protein is CASSLGRDGQFF.

This clonotype was recorded at least ten times. The genes are TRBV4-1 and TRBJ2-1, with 7 bases aligning to TRBD1. Trimming at V came to 4 bases and at J to 0 bases, leaving 3 bases not matched to a gene. Germline CDR1 and CDR2: MGHRA and YSYEKL. CDR3 length: 15 residues. The CDR3 nucleotides are TGCGCCAGCAGCCCGACAGGGAGCTCCTACAATGAGCAGTTCTTC. This gives the protein CASSPTGSSYNEQFF.

The table lists this clonotype with many counts. The chain employs TRBV7-2 and TRBJ2-7; D is perhaps TRBD1 or TRBD2 (5 bases each). The germline CDR1 and CDR2 sequences are SGHTA and FQGNSA. The CDR3 totals 16 residues. With 1 base removed from V and 0 bases from J, the gap between germline ends came to 13 bases. CDR3 residues: CASSLEVAGSSYEQYF. In DNA, the CDR3 is TGTGCCAGCAGCTTAGAAGTCGCAGGGAGCTCCTACGAGCAGTACTTC.

This clonotype was picked up a small number of times. V gene TRBV24-1 combines with J gene TRBJ2-1, with TRBD2 identical over 16 bases. Germline assignment: CDR1 KGHDR and CDR2 SFDVKD. V dropped 9 bases and J dropped 2; count of bases not matched to a gene: 3. The CDR3 extends over 16 amino acids. The CDR3 reads CATVGTSGRAYNEQFF. The CDR3 DNA follows: TGTGCCACCGTGGGGACTAGCGGGAGGGCCTACAATGAGCAGTTCTTC.

The CDR3 coding sequence is TGCGCCAGCAGCCAGGCAGGGGGCAATGAGCAGTTCTTC. Residues: CASSQAGGNEQFF. The chain joins TRBV4-3 to TRBJ2-1; 7 nucleotides align to TRBD1. V dropped 3 bases and J dropped 6; count of bases not matched to a gene: 2. Looked up from germline, CDR1 is LGHNA and CDR2 is YSLEER. The CDR3 is made up of 13 amino acids.

This clonotype was found a few times. V usage is TRBV25-1 and J usage is TRBJ2-1; the match to TRBD2 covers 11 bases. Germline-derived CDR1 and CDR2 are MGHDK and SYGVNS. The V segment lost 4 bases and the J segment 6 bases; nucleotides outside the gene matches: 2. The CDR3 runs 14 residues. The CDR3 DNA reads TGTGCCAGCAGTGGTAGCGGGGGGGCCAATGAGCAGTTCTTC. It is translated as CASSGSGGANEQFF.

The chain has TRBV7-3 and TRBJ2-5; TRBD1 is a possible D gene (5 bases). Germline V gene data show CDR1 as SGHTA and CDR2 as FQGTGA. The CDR3 is 13 amino acids. V dropped 5 bases and J dropped 7 bases, with 14 bases sitting between them. The DNA for the CDR3 is TGTGCCAGCAGCCTACAGGCCCTTGGGACCCAGTACTTC. Translation: CASSLQALGTQYF.

This clonotype was counted at least ten times. V and J are TRBV6-2 or TRBV6-3 and TRBJ2-1, with 7 bases that match TRBD1. Trimming cost V 4 bases and J 5 bases; bases outside gene matches: 2. The germline CDR1 and CDR2 sequences are MNHEY and SVGEGT. CDR3 size: 13 residues. CDR3 sequence reads: CASSLQGHNEQFF. In DNA, the CDR3 is TGTGCCAGCAGTTTACAGGGGCACAATGAGCAGTTCTTC.

This clonotype was recorded only once. The CDR3 is CASSLAQGWEQPQHF. The CDR3 region has the DNA TGTGCCAGCAGTTTAGCGCAGGGTTGGGAGCAGCCCCAGCATTTT. The gene calls are TRBV12-3 or TRBV12-4 and TRBJ1-5, with TRBD1 as a possible D gene (5 bases). The CDR3 loop spans 15 amino acids. With 0 bases removed from V and 7 bases from J, the gap between germline ends came to 13 bases.

In this sample, this clonotype turned up once. This chain uses TRBV7-9 with TRBJ2-4, with D maybe TRBD2 (5 bases). The CDR3 sequence is 14 residues long. V dropped 4 bases and J dropped 8 bases, with 15 bases sitting between them. Germline CDR1 is SEHNR and CDR2 is FQNEAQ (reference sequence). The DNA for the CDR3 is TGTGCCAGCAGCTCCCGGGAAACGGAGGACATTCAGTACTTC. Its translation: CASSSRETEDIQYF.

The chain recombines TRBV6-2 or TRBV6-3 with TRBJ2-7; D is perhaps TRBD1 (7 bases). The V end lost 6 bases, the J end lost 3 bases, and 21 bases lay between the germline ends. CDR3 size: 16 residues. Germline V lookup: CDR1 MNHEY, CDR2 SVGEGT. CDR3 nucleotide sequence: TGTGCCAGCAGCTCCGGACAGGTGCGGGGTAACTACGAGCAGTACTTC. The encoded protein is CASSSGQVRGNYEQYF.

There are many counts of this clonotype. The chain combines TRBV7-2 with TRBJ1-5; D remains ambiguous. V gave up 1 base and J gave up 4 bases, with 17 bases separating them. Germline V gene lookup returns CDR1 SGHTA and CDR2 FQGNSA. The CDR3 totals 17 residues. CDR3 sequence reads: CASSLGSGPRNNQPQHF. The CDR3 DNA is TGTGCCAGCAGCTTAGGGTCCGGGCCACGGAATAATCAGCCCCAGCATTTT. Together with reference TRBV7-2 and TRBJ1-5, the CDR3 gives the full variable domain: GAGVSQSPSNKVTEKGKDVELRCDPISGHTALYWYRQSLGQGLEFLIYFQGNSAPDKSGLPSDRFSAERTGGSVSTLTIQRTQQEDSAVYLCASSLGSGPRNNQPQHFGDGTRLSIL.

V gene TRBV3-1 combines with J gene TRBJ1-1, with D unclear. The CDR3 spans 14 residues. Per the germline V gene, CDR1 is LGHDT and CDR2 is YNNKEL (reference sequence). V was clipped by 2 bases and J by 4 bases, with 11 bases between them. CDR3: CASSQRAVGTEAFF. CDR3 DNA sequence: TGTGCCAGCAGCCAAAGGGCTGTGGGCACTGAAGCTTTCTTT.